This TCR beta chain was recovered during a study of T cell changes during pregnancy in multiple sclerosis. Repertoires were generated with immunoSEQ multiplex PCR, while TCRdb's copy carries only in-frame clones and drops some. The table shows 35,000 to 50,000 clones, with about 88% occurring only once. CDR3 length: 17 residues. Germline values: CDR1 SGHRS, CDR2 YFSETQ. J gave up 4 bases and V 2 bases, and 8 bases lay outside the gene matches. This clone came up a few times. The chain is built from TRBV5-1 and TRBJ2-2; 10 nucleotides agree with TRBD2. The sample consisted of CD4+ T cells from peripheral blood mononuclear cells, taken after pregnancy. The origin of this receptor is a female donor with multiple sclerosis, enrolled in a pregnancy study. This CDR3 is CASSFSRTSGATGELFF. The CDR3 DNA reads TGCGCCAGCAGCTTTTCCCGGACTAGCGGAGCCACCGGGGAGCTGTTTTTT.